This T cell receptor beta chain appears in the sequencing data of a study of a mutant IDH1 vaccine in newly diagnosed glioma. Sequencing was performed with immunoSEQ multiplex PCR; in TCRdb, only in-frame clones are kept and a portion is missing. The profile shows tens of thousands of clones, roughly 89% of them singletons. Indicated time point: week 11, during vaccination. What each vaccine dose contained was 300 ug of mutant IDH1 20-mer peptide, accompanied by topical imiquimod. Trimming left V 2 bases short and J 4 bases short, with 10 bases between. Germline lookup yields CDR1 SGHRS and CDR2 YFSETQ. This CDR3 comprises 14 residues. This clone was detected only once. Its specificity is unknown.

The TCR was taken from a woman aged 40 to 49 with glioma. The sample here was PBMCs, taken from a glioma patient whose treatment included an IDH1 peptide vaccine. The chain couples TRBV5-1 to TRBJ1-3; D remains unclear. CDR3 sequence (DNA): TGCGCCAGCAGCTTCACCCCAGAAGGAAACACCATATATTTT. This encodes CASSFTPEGNTIYF.